Shown below are 27 T cell receptor beta chains from a single sample sequenced in a study of molecular identifiers for immune sequencing clone quantification (dated by TCRdb to 2016 to 2018). The library was made by PCR. Sequenced on an Illumina HiSeq 4000. The public reads were reanalyzed by TCRdb: fastp trimming at Q25, MiXCR alignment, in-frame beta chains only. Rows matching on CDR3 protein sequence are summarized as one entry with the most common DNA and genes. For this sample the table gives some 88,000 distinct CDR3 sequences, of which around 20% were detected only once. 1% to 1.2% of the sample goes to the ten largest clones. Sequencing input: naive CD8+ T cells from blood, with Jurkat cell RNA spiked in. The cell subset or site label here, explained by the study, means: FACS-sorted CD8+CD4-CCR7+CD45RA+ naive T cells. Receptors were obtained from a human donor in good health. Some libraries in this study had Jurkat cell RNA spiked in.

This clonotype occurred many times. The chain carries TRBV6-5 and TRBJ2-7; D unresolved. CDR1 is MNHEY, CDR2 SVGAGI, per germline. CDR3 length: 14 residues. The V gene lost 0 bases and the J gene lost 2 bases, with 8 bases spanning the gap. The CDR3 region has the DNA TGTGCCAGCAGTTACTCCTGGGGTACCTACGAGCAGTACTTC. Its protein is CASSYSWGTYEQYF.

The chain is built from TRBV19 and TRBJ2-1, with a weak D call TRBD1 (6 bases). Germline CDR1 reads LNHDA; CDR2 reads SQIVND (reference sequence). Trimming cost V 1 base and J 6 bases, with 13 bases left between them. The CDR3 is made up of 15 amino acids. This CDR3 is CASSIAGKGVNEQFF. CDR3 DNA sequence: TGTGCCAGTAGTATAGCCGGGAAGGGGGTCAATGAGCAGTTCTTC.

CDR3 sequence reads: CASSTEEGFEQYF. The CDR3 DNA follows: TGTGCCAGTAGTACCGAAGAGGGGTTCGAGCAGTACTTC. The chain has TRBV19 and TRBJ2-7, with D perhaps matching TRBD1 or TRBD2 (5 bases each). V was pared by 4 bases and J by 6 bases, with 13 bases between. CDR1 and CDR2 from the germline V gene are LNHDA and SQIVND (reference sequence). The CDR3 is 13 residues long.

This clonotype has a count of ten or more. V usage is TRBV7-7 and J usage is TRBJ2-5; D uncertain. The CDR3 length is 15 residues. The germline gives CDR1 SSHAT, CDR2 FNYEAQ (reference sequence). V lost 2 bases, J lost 2 bases, and 12 bases lay in between. CDR3 nucleotides: TGTGCCAGCAGCTTAATTGTCACGGGTCAAGAGACCCAGTACTTC. Protein: CASSLIVTGQETQYF.

The table lists this clonotype with many counts. The chain is built from TRBV4-3 and TRBJ2-1; unclear D gene. Germline-derived CDR1 and CDR2 are LGHNA and YSLEER. V lost 0 bases and J 3 bases, leaving 18 bases between the germline ends. The CDR3 totals 18 residues. CDR3 nucleotide sequence: TGCGCCAGCAGCCAAGAAGCGCTCCTCGGGCAGAGCTACAATGAGCAGTTCTTC. As protein: CASSQEALLGQSYNEQFF.

This clonotype was detected a few times. The chain is built from TRBV19 and TRBJ2-1, with 7 bases identical to TRBD2. With 2 bases clipped from V and 0 bases from J, the junction kept 7 bases outside the gene matches. CDR1 and CDR2 (germline): LNHDA, SQIVND (reference sequence). The CDR3 loop spans 17 amino acids. The CDR3 is CASSISSGLNSYNEQFF. The CDR3 DNA reads as TGTGCCAGTAGTATATCCTCGGGACTAAACTCCTACAATGAGCAGTTCTTC.

This clonotype was counted many times. This CDR3 is CASSPSPNANTGELFF. CDR3 coding DNA: TGTGCCAGCAGCCCGTCCCCCAACGCGAACACCGGGGAGCTGTTTTTT. The chain links TRBV7-6 to TRBJ2-2; D call uncertain. V was cut by 5 bases and J by 0 bases, with 13 bases left in between. The CDR3 consists of 16 residues. Per germline, CDR1 SGHVS and CDR2 FNYEAQ.

This clonotype was counted ten times or more. The rearrangement uses TRBV9 and TRBJ2-1; tentatively, D is TRBD1 (6 bases). Per the germline V gene, CDR1 is SGDLS and CDR2 is YYNGEE. The CDR3 consists of 13 residues. V was shortened by 6 bases and J by 2 bases, with 9 bases between the two germline ends. CDR3 protein: CASTGDTYNEQFF. CDR3 nucleotide sequence: TGTGCCAGCACAGGGGACACCTACAATGAGCAGTTCTTC.

On this clonotype itself: A much larger clone sits a single nucleotide away, making a read error possible. This chain uses TRBV5-1 with TRBJ1-2; 8 bases match TRBD1. CDR3 length: 16 residues. The germline gives CDR1 SGHRS, CDR2 YFSETQ. The CDR3 DNA reads as TGCGCCAGCAGCGCTTATTCAGGGGGCGACAACTATGGCTACATCTTC. This sequence encodes CASSAYSGGDNYGYIF.

Worth noting for this clonotype: One base away lies a much larger clone, so this may be a sequencing read error. This chain joins TRBV27 and TRBJ2-3, with TRBD2 identical over 7 bases. The junction had 12 bases not matched to a gene; V was cut back by 5 bases and J by 4 bases. Germline CDR1 MNHEY, CDR2 SMNVEV (reference sequence). The CDR3 consists of 16 residues. The CDR3 nucleotides are TGTGCCAGCAGTCCCCCCCTGGGCGGGGGACCAGATACGCAGTATTTT. Translation: CASSPPLGGGPDTQYF.

In the case of this clonotype: A clone one base away is much larger, so this may be a read error. The chain is built from TRBV13 and TRBJ2-5, with a weak D call TRBD2 (6 bases). Trimming stripped 5 bases from V and 4 bases from J, with 20 bases between. The V gene's germline CDR1 is PRHDT and CDR2 FYEKMQ (reference sequence). CDR3 size: 16 residues. CDR3: CASSTSGTQEGETQYF. The CDR3 bases are TGTGCCAGCAGCACATCCGGGACTCAGGAGGGAGAGACCCAGTACTTC.

This clonotype has more than one count but fewer than ten. CDR3 coding DNA: TGTGCCAGCACCGTCCAGGCGACTAGACCGGACGATGAGCAGTTCTTC. It yields the protein CASTVQATRPDDEQFF. The J gene is TRBJ2-1, the V gene TRBV2; weak D call: TRBD2 (6 bases). Germline loops: CDR1 SNHLY, CDR2 FYNNEI. V was clipped by 7 bases and J by 8 bases, with 24 bases between them. This CDR3 comprises 16 residues.

This chain connects TRBV28 to TRBJ2-4, with 8 positions matching TRBD2. V lost 8 bases and J lost 0; bases outside the gene matches: 21. This CDR3 has 20 amino acids. Germline V CDR1 and CDR2: MDHEN, SYDVKM. This chain's CDR3 is CASPNRGSSGQILAKNIQYF. CDR3 nucleotides: TGTGCCAGCCCCAACCGGGGGTCTAGCGGGCAAATCCTAGCCAAAAACATTCAGTACTTC.

This clonotype was recorded at least ten times. V and J are TRBV27 and TRBJ1-1; the match to TRBD1 covers 9 bases. Trimming cost V 4 bases and J 1 base; bases outside gene matches: 7. Germline CDR1 and CDR2: MNHEY and SMNVEV (reference sequence). The CDR3 spans 16 residues. As DNA, the CDR3 is TGTGCCAGCAGTTCCGGACAGGGGTTCACGAACACTGAAGCTTTCTTT. It is translated as CASSSGQGFTNTEAFF.

This clonotype was seen at least ten times. V gene TRBV5-8 combines with J gene TRBJ2-3; D is uncertain. V was cut by 0 bases and J by 6 bases, with 23 bases left in between. CDR3 length equals 18 residues. The germline CDR1 and CDR2 sequences are SGHTS and YDEGEE. CDR3 coding DNA: TGTGCCAGCAGCTTGGCCACGGGTTCGGTTGGTTTCAAGGATACGCAGTATTTT. Protein sequence: CASSLATGSVGFKDTQYF.

This clonotype was counted ten times or more. This chain links TRBV7-2 with TRBJ1-5; no reliable D call. The CDR3 loop spans 13 amino acids. Trimming shortened V by 4 bases and J by 5 bases, and 9 bases separated the two germline ends. Germline loops: CDR1 SGHTA, CDR2 FQGNSA. The CDR3 sequence is CASSSAPDQPQHF. The DNA of the CDR3 is TGTGCCAGCAGCTCGGCCCCAGATCAGCCCCAGCATTTT.

In this sample, this clonotype turned up a few times. The V and J genes are TRBV7-2 and TRBJ2-7; TRBD1 agrees at 9 bases. The CDR3 totals 15 residues. Germline lookup yields CDR1 SGHTA and CDR2 FQGNSA. With V trimmed by 6 bases and J by 1 base, 7 bases remained unmatched. The CDR3 nucleotides are TGTGCCAGCAGACCACTGGGACAGGGATCCTACGAGCAGTACTTC. It codes for CASRPLGQGSYEQYF. Drawing the rest from reference TRBV7-2 and TRBJ2-7, the complete variable domain is GAGVSQSPSNKVTEKGKDVELRCDPISGHTALYWYRQSLGQGLEFLIYFQGNSAPDKSGLPSDRFSAERTGGSVSTLTIQRTQQEDSAVYLCASRPLGQGSYEQYFGPGTRLTVT.

As to this clonotype: A much larger clone lies one base from this, so it may be a read error. The chain carries TRBV5-3 and TRBJ2-3; the D is unclear. TRBV5-3 is an open reading frame whose function is uncertain. The length of the CDR3 is 13 residues. The ends were cut back, 8 bases at V and 4 bases at J, with 14 bases in the middle. CDR3 loop: CASGGALADTQYF. For the CDR3, the DNA is TGTGCCAGCGGCGGAGCGCTGGCAGATACGCAGTATTTT.

At least ten counts were recorded for this clonotype. CDR3 loop: CASSFGGLYEQYF. CDR3 nucleotide sequence: TGTGCCAGCAGTTTCGGGGGGCTGTACGAGCAGTACTTC. This chain joins TRBV28 and TRBJ2-7; maybe TRBD2 (7 bases). V was trimmed by 3 bases and J by 4 bases, leaving 10 bases between them. This CDR3 comprises 13 residues. Germline V CDR1 and CDR2: MDHEN, SYDVKM.

On this clonotype: A much larger clone lies a single base off, so this may be a read error. The chain combines TRBV7-9 with TRBJ2-7; maybe TRBD1 (5 bases). This CDR3 region has 13 residues. The V gene's germline CDR1 is SEHNR and CDR2 FQNEAQ (reference sequence). The CDR3 is CASSLDPGHEQHF. The CDR3 DNA is TGTGCCAGCAGCTTAGATCCAGGGCACGAGCAGCACTTC.

V is TRBV4-1 and J is TRBJ1-5; 9 nucleotides align to TRBD1. Germline CDR1 and CDR2: MGHRA and YSYEKL. Unmatched junction bases numbered 5, after V lost 4 bases and J lost 4 bases. This CDR3 has 15 amino acids. CDR3 sequence (DNA): TGCGCCAGCAGCCTATCGGACAGGGGAAATCAGCCCCAGCATTTT. It yields the protein CASSLSDRGNQPQHF.

The V gene is TRBV5-6, the J gene TRBJ1-5; possibly TRBD1 for D (6 bases). V dropped 1 base and J dropped 4 bases, with 21 bases sitting between them. The CDR3 has 18 amino acids. Germline lookup yields CDR1 SGHDT and CDR2 YYEEEE. The CDR3 sequence: CASSLYLSGALGNQPQHF. CDR3 nucleotides: TGTGCCAGCAGCTTGTACCTATCGGGGGCGCTAGGGAATCAGCCCCAGCATTTT.

V usage is TRBV2 and J usage is TRBJ2-5; tentative D call: TRBD1 (6 bases). CDR1 SNHLY and CDR2 FYNNEI come from the germline V gene. CDR3 size: 14 residues. The V end was cut by 3 bases, the J end by 1 base, with 9 bases between. CDR3 DNA: TGTGCCAGCAGTGAGGGGACAACCCAAGAGACCCAGTACTTC. Its translation: CASSEGTTQETQYF.

Turning to this clonotype: Given a much more abundant clone one base away, this may be a read error. This chain uses TRBV9 with TRBJ2-2, with TRBD2 matching over 8 bases. The CDR3 loop spans 18 amino acids. The V gene's germline CDR1 is SGDLS and CDR2 YYNGEE. V gave up 0 bases and J gave up 4 bases; unmatched junction bases: 11. The CDR3 loop is CASSVVSGAGAVTGELFF. CDR3 sequence (DNA): TGTGCCAGCAGCGTAGTCTCAGGAGCGGGAGCGGTCACCGGGGAGCTGTTTTTT.

This clonotype was found many times. The V gene is TRBV11-2, the J gene TRBJ2-5, with D perhaps TRBD1 (5 bases). V gave up 4 bases and J gave up 2 bases, with 14 bases separating them. CDR3 size: 15 residues. Per the germline V gene, CDR1 is SGHAT and CDR2 is FQNNGV. CDR3 nucleotide sequence: TGTGCCAGCAGCTGGGGCAGCTCCGGGCAAGAGACCCAGTACTTC. Translating it yields CASSWGSSGQETQYF.

With regard to this clonotype: Lacking the conserved final phenylalanine or tryptophan, this CDR3 likely reflects a read error. V and J are TRBV14 and TRBJ1-1; D is uncertain. Trimming removed 1 base from V and 4 bases from J, with 22 bases in between. The CDR3 consists of 18 residues. Germline loops: CDR1 SGHDN, CDR2 FVKESK. The DNA of the CDR3 is TGTGCCAGCAGCCAAGGCCGGACGGTAGACCCTTGGGGCACTGAAGCTTTCCTT. Translation gives CASSQGRTVDPWGTEAFL.

This sequence joins TRBV13 and TRBJ1-1; TRBD1 agrees at 10 bases. The CDR3 runs to 16 residues. Germline V gene lookup returns CDR1 PRHDT and CDR2 FYEKMQ (reference sequence). The V gene end was trimmed by 4 bases and the J gene end by 4 bases; junction bases not matched to a gene: 9. CDR3 in DNA: TGTGCCAGCAGCTCCCGGGACAGGGGATCGGGCACTGAAGCTTTCTTT. It translates to CASSSRDRGSGTEAFF. Supplemented by reference TRBV13 and TRBJ1-1, the full variable domain reads AAGVIQSPRHLIKEKRETATLKCYPIPRHDTVYWYQQGPGQDPQFLISFYEKMQSDKGSIPDRFSAQQFSDYHSELNMSSLELGDSALYFCASSSRDRGSGTEAFFGQGTRLTVV.